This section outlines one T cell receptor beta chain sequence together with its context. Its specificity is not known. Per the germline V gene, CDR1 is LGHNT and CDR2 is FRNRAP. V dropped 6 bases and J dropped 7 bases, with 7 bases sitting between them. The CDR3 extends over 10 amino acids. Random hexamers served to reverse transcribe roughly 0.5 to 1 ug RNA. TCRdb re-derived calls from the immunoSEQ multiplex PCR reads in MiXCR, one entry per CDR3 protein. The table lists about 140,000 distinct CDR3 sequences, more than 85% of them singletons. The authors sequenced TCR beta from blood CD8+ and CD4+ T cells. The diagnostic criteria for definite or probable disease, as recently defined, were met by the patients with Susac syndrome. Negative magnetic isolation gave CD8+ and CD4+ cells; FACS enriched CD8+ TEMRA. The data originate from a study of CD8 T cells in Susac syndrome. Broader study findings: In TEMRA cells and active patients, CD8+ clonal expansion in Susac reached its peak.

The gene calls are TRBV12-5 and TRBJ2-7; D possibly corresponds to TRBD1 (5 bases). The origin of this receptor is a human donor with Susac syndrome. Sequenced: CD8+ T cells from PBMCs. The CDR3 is CASGGQEQYF. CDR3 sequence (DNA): TGTGCTAGTGGGGGGCAAGAGCAGTACTTC.